The text below deals with one T cell receptor beta chain. Antigen: not known. The sample belongs to a study of shared clonotypes between healthy human individuals. All participating donors were Caucasian adults from Nashville, Tennessee. Germline loops: CDR1 SGHTA, CDR2 FQGNSA. V shed 0 bases and J 7 bases; nucleotides not matched to a gene: 3. The CDR3 sequence is 13 residues long. General study results and limits: Naive CD4 clonotypes were shared across a few donors at about 5%.

Sequenced by immunoSEQ multiplex PCR; TCRdb stores in-frame clones only, minus some. Of over a million clones in the sample, about three quarters were seen once. The clonotype originates from a young man in good health. The specimen sequenced was memory CD4+ T cells sorted from blood. Subset noted: CD45RA-negative fraction. The chain is built from TRBV7-2 and TRBJ2-7; TRBD2 matches 7 bases. CDR3 residues: CASSLAREGEQYF. CDR3 nucleotide sequence: TGTGCCAGCAGCTTAGCCAGGGAGGGGGAGCAGTACTTC. The full variable domain, completed using reference TRBV7-2 and TRBJ2-7, is GAGVSQSPSNKVTEKGKDVELRCDPISGHTALYWYRQSLGQGLEFLIYFQGNSAPDKSGLPSDRFSAERTGGSVSTLTIQRTQQEDSAVYLCASSLAREGEQYFGPGTRLTVT.